One sample yielded the 8 T cell receptor beta chains listed below, sequenced in a study of beta chain features in type 1 diabetes (dated by TCRdb to the late 2010s). General study outcomes and caveats: Type 1 diabetes patients showed a moderate but significant shortening of TCRB CDR3 length in all four CD4+ subsets.

Library preparation used the immunoSEQ multiplex PCR assay. The entire isolated RNA was reverse transcribed using the High Capacity cDNA Reverse Transcription Kit, and thus expressed TCRB transcripts were sequenced. Drawn from immuneACCESS, this table holds only the in-frame rearrangements with V and J called that TCRdb kept. Clones are partly lost; checked studies trace under half to an unresolved V gene and leave the rest unexplained. Within this sample are a few hundred thousand clones, with approximately 13% of them counted one time only. The top ten constitute nearly 0.015% of the sample. Their target antigens are unknown. The sample was naive CD4+ T cells from blood. Read against the paper, the sample's cell subset or site label means: true naive CD4+ T cells. Receptors were obtained from a young woman with type 1 diabetes.

A note on this clone: At one boundary the junction diverges from the germline segment, which might be a read error. The J gene is TRBJ2-7, the V gene TRBV18; TRBD2 matches at 11 bases. CDR1 and CDR2 (germline): KGHSH, LQKENI. The CDR3 consists of 15 residues. CDR3: CASTPTSGTYYEQYF. The CDR3 nucleotides are TGTGCCAGCACACCGACTAGCGGGACTTACTACGAGCAGTACTTC. Looking up the rest from reference TRBV18 and TRBJ2-7 gives the full variable domain: NAGVMQNPRHLVRRRGQEARLRCSPMKGHSHVYWYRQLPEEGLKFMVYLQKENIIDESGMPKERFSAEFPKEGPSILRIQQVVRGDSAAYFCASTPTSGTYYEQYFGPGTRLTVT.

The chain employs TRBV7-2 and TRBJ1-4; the D is unclear. The germline V gene encodes CDR1 SGHTA and CDR2 FQGNSA. The V end lost 1 base, the J end lost 8 bases, and 14 bases lay between the germline ends. The CDR3 totals 15 residues. DNA for the CDR3: TGTGCCAGCAGCTTAGGGCCCTACAGTGGCGAAAAACTGTTTTTT. As protein: CASSLGPYSGEKLFF. The full variable domain, its missing parts supplied by reference TRBV7-2 and TRBJ1-4, is GAGVSQSPSNKVTEKGKDVELRCDPISGHTALYWYRQSLGQGLEFLIYFQGNSAPDKSGLPSDRFSAERTGGSVSTLTIQRTQQEDSAVYLCASSLGPYSGEKLFFGSGTQLSVL.

This rearrangement joins TRBV7-9 to TRBJ1-4; D might be TRBD1 (5 bases). Trimming shortened V by 2 bases and J by 8 bases, and 15 bases separated the two germline ends. CDR3 length equals 15 residues. Germline V gives CDR1 SEHNR, CDR2 FQNEAQ (reference sequence). Here the CDR3 reads CASSLFDSRGEKLFF. As DNA, the CDR3 is TGTGCCAGCAGCTTATTCGACAGTAGGGGCGAAAAACTGTTTTTT.

This clone has a handful of counts. The CDR3 reads CAWSPKEPNTEAFF. The CDR3 DNA is TGTGCCTGGAGTCCCAAAGAGCCAAACACTGAAGCTTTCTTT. The gene calls are TRBV30 and TRBJ1-1; D remains unclear. V was cut by 2 bases and J by 2 bases, with 12 bases left in between. CDR1 GTSNPN and CDR2 SVGIG come from the germline V gene (reference sequence). The CDR3 runs to 14 residues.

The CDR3 spells CASSYSLTGGSGYTF. The CDR3 region has the DNA TGTGCCAGCAGTTACTCCCTGACAGGGGGGAGCGGCTACACCTTC. The J gene is TRBJ1-2, the V gene TRBV6-6; TRBD1 matches at 9 bases. The ends lost 0 bases at V and 8 bases at J; junction bases unmatched: 7. Germline values: CDR1 MNHNY, CDR2 SVGAGI (reference sequence). The CDR3 is 15 residues long.

This clone was seen more than once but under ten times. V and J are TRBV6-1 and TRBJ2-5; a possible D gene is TRBD2 (6 bases). Germline assignment: CDR1 MNHNS and CDR2 SASEGT. Trimming removed 4 bases at V and 5 bases at J, with 14 bases between. The CDR3 is made up of 14 amino acids. The CDR3 nucleotides read TGTGCCAGCAGTGGGAGAGGGACTTGGGAGACCCAGTACTTC. The encoded protein is CASSGRGTWETQYF.

CDR3 loop: CASSLNPIQDRHYEQYF. The CDR3 DNA reads TGTGCCAGCAGCTTGAATCCTATCCAGGACAGGCACTACGAGCAGTACTTC. V is TRBV5-6 and J is TRBJ2-7; the match to TRBD1 covers 7 bases. The CDR3 is 17 residues long. The germline gives CDR1 SGHDT, CDR2 YYEEEE. J was trimmed by 3 bases and V by 1 base; bases with no gene match: 13.

The chain has TRBV10-3 and TRBJ1-2; D not certain. CDR1 ENHRY and CDR2 SYGVKD come from the germline V gene. Trimming cost V 4 bases and J 3 bases, with 9 bases left between them. CDR3 length equals 13 residues. The CDR3 here is CAISAEGDYGYTF. The CDR3 DNA reads TGTGCCATCAGTGCTGAGGGCGACTATGGCTACACCTTC.